These 13 T cell receptor beta chains share one sample of origin, sequenced in a study of T cell responses to AZD1222 COVID-19 vaccine (dated by TCRdb to about 2021). The library was generated by the immunoSEQ multiplex PCR assay. This is the immuneACCESS table as TCRdb keeps it, with only in-frame sequences that have V and J called. A part of the clones is gone; compared with another copy, unresolved V genes explain less than half, and the rest is unexplained. The sample table shows roughly 110,000 clones, and around 92% are seen once. Of the sample, approximately 8.9% is held by the ten largest clones. The time point label for this specimen denotes: about 28 days (+/-7) after the second vaccine dose. The material was peripheral blood, obtained 28 days after the second AZD1222 dose. Receptors originate from an adult who received the AZD1222 COVID-19 vaccine.

This chain links TRBV18 with TRBJ2-7, with D possibly matching TRBD2 (6 bases). The length of the CDR3 is 17 residues. Germline lookup yields CDR1 KGHSH and CDR2 LQKENI. The germline V and J ends were trimmed by 3 bases and 0 bases, with 18 bases remaining between them. The CDR3 coding sequence is TGTGCCAGCTCACCGGCCATGGGGGGAGCGTCCTCCTACGAGCAGTACTTC. Protein product: CASSPAMGGASSYEQYF.

The chain recombines TRBV30 with TRBJ2-2; 8 positions agree with TRBD2. V lost 0 bases to trimming and J lost 5 bases; unmatched junction nucleotides: 11. CDR3 length: 17 amino acids. Germline CDR1 GTSNPN, CDR2 SVGIG (reference sequence). The CDR3 spells CAWSVHGSGERTGELFF. The CDR3 DNA sequence: TGTGCCTGGAGTGTACATGGTAGCGGGGAACGAACCGGGGAGCTGTTTTTT.

V is TRBV27 and J is TRBJ2-5; possibly TRBD2 for D (7 bases). Between the trimmed V and J ends, which lost 6 bases and 5 bases, there was a span of 19 bases. The germline CDR1 and CDR2 sequences are MNHEY and SMNVEV (reference sequence). This CDR3 contains 15 residues. CDR3: CASSKSRGAGETQYF. For the CDR3, the DNA is TGTGCCAGCAGCAAGTCACGGGGGGCTGGGGAGACCCAGTACTTC.

The chain links TRBV6-2 or TRBV6-3 to TRBJ1-2; TRBD1 aligns across 10 bases. Unmatched junction bases numbered 13, after V lost 2 bases and J lost 4 bases. Germline-derived CDR1 and CDR2 are MNHEY and SVGEGT. The CDR3 totals 18 residues. The DNA of the CDR3 is TGTGCCAGCAGTTACGTCCCGGGACAGGGGCCGGCTGGCTATGGCTACACCTTC. Translating it yields CASSYVPGQGPAGYGYTF.

The gene calls are TRBV4-3 and TRBJ1-5, with TRBD1 as a possible D gene (5 bases). Germline CDR1 LGHNA, CDR2 YSLEER. The CDR3 totals 16 residues. Trimming left V 0 bases short and J 3 bases short, with 12 bases between. The CDR3 DNA sequence: TGCGCCAGCAGCCAAGATTGGTCAGGGACCAATCAGCCCCAGCATTTT. Its translation: CASSQDWSGTNQPQHF.

The gene calls are TRBV5-1 and TRBJ2-1; D possibly matches TRBD1 or TRBD2 (5 bases each). The CDR3 is made up of 16 amino acids. Germline V gives CDR1 SGHRS, CDR2 YFSETQ. Trimming pared 0 bases from V and 5 bases from J, leaving 15 bases between. CDR3 coding DNA: TGCGCCAGCAGCTTGGAGTGGGGGAGAGGGAACAATGAGCAGTTCTTC. Residues: CASSLEWGRGNNEQFF.

J is TRBJ1-6 and V is TRBV7-2; TRBD1 aligns across 9 bases. CDR1 SGHTA and CDR2 FQGNSA come from the germline V gene. V shed 5 bases, J shed 10 bases, and the junction held 9 bases outside the gene matches. This CDR3 spans 15 amino acids. In DNA form, the CDR3 reads TGTGCCAGCAGCCTAGGAGGGACAGGGAGGTCACCCCTCCACTTT. Translated, it gives CASSLGGTGRSPLHF.

The chain recombines TRBV7-9 with TRBJ2-2, with D perhaps matching TRBD2 (5 bases). The germline gives CDR1 SEHNR, CDR2 FQNEAQ (reference sequence). V was pared by 2 bases and J by 8 bases, with 12 bases between. This CDR3 is 14 amino acids long. CDR3 sequence reads: CASSLKGGPGELFF. The CDR3 DNA reads TGTGCCAGCAGCTTAAAAGGCGGGCCTGGGGAGCTGTTTTTT.

The rearrangement links TRBV6-5 to TRBJ1-2; TRBD1 matches at 10 bases. Germline CDR1 reads MNHEY; CDR2 reads SVGAGI. The CDR3 contains 15 residues. Trimming removed 3 bases from V and 7 bases from J; junction bases left unmatched: 8. The CDR3 loop is CASSYSTGGGGGYTF. The CDR3 region has the DNA TGTGCCAGCAGTTATTCGACAGGGGGCGGAGGTGGCTACACCTTC.

J is TRBJ2-1 and V is TRBV5-6, with D possibly called TRBD1 or TRBD2 (5 bases each). Germline CDR1 SGHDT, CDR2 YYEEEE. V was pared by 1 base and J by 10 bases, with 15 bases between. The CDR3 sequence is 14 residues long. As DNA, the CDR3 is TGTGCCAGCAGCTTGACGGGGCTCCGATGGGAGCAGTTCTTC. It encodes CASSLTGLRWEQFF.

This chain joins TRBV30 and TRBJ1-2; D possibly corresponds to TRBD1 (5 bases). The CDR3 sequence is 13 residues long. Germline V gene data show CDR1 as GTSNPN and CDR2 as SVGIG (reference sequence). The V and J ends lost 0 bases and 2 bases respectively, with 7 bases between them. The CDR3 coding sequence is TGTGCCTGGAGTGTAGCAGGGAACTATGGCTACACCTTC. It is translated as CAWSVAGNYGYTF.

The chain carries TRBV6-2 or TRBV6-3 and TRBJ1-2, with 7 bases identical to TRBD1. Germline CDR1 and CDR2: MNHEY and SVGEGT. V shed 2 bases and J 0 bases; nucleotides not matched to a gene: 6. CDR3 length: 16 amino acids. The CDR3 DNA reads TGTGCCAGCAGTTACCAGACCGGGACAGCTAACTATGGCTACACCTTC. It specifies CASSYQTGTANYGYTF.

J is TRBJ2-2 and V is TRBV30; TRBD2 might be the D (6 bases). Looked up from germline, CDR1 is GTSNPN and CDR2 is SVGIG (reference sequence). V lost 4 bases to trimming and J lost 3 bases, with 15 bases between them. This CDR3 comprises 15 residues. CDR3 region: CAWTPGTFHTGELFF. The CDR3 region has the DNA TGTGCCTGGACCCCTGGGACTTTTCACACCGGGGAGCTGTTTTTT.